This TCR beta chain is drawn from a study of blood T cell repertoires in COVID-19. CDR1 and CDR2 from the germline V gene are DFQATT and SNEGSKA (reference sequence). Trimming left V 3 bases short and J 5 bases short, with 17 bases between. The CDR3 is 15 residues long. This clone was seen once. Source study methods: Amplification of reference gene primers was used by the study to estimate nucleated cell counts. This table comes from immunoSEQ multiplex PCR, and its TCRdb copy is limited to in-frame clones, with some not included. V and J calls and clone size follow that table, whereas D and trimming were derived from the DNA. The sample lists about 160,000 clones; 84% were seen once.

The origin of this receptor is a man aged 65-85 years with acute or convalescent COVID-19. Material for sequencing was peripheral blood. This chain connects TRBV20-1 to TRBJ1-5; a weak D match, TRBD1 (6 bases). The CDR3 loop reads CSASYGGRLDQPQHF. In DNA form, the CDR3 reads TGCAGTGCTAGTTACGGGGGGCGCTTAGATCAGCCCCAGCATTTT.